What follows are 14 T cell receptor beta chains derived from one specimen sequenced in a study of regulatory T cells in long-lasting Graves disease. Described time point: newly diagnosed GD, antithyroid drugs for less than 3 months. RNA extracted from PBMCs served as the sequencing template. CDR3 regions were amplified by Arm-PCR using iRepertoire HTBI primers to build TCR beta libraries. Each CDR3 protein gets one entry after TCRdb re-called the multiplex PCR reads with MiXCR. This table has approximately 560,000 distinct CDR3 sequences, about 16% appearing once. These data are also associated with another study on T cells in Graves' hyperthyroidism and ophthalmopathy.

The material was peripheral blood mononuclear cells (PBMCs), obtained at new diagnosis, from a patient treated with antithyroid drugs. All receptors derive from a man younger than 30 with Graves disease.

This clonotype was picked up many times. The rearrangement uses TRBV12-3 or TRBV12-4 and TRBJ1-2; 7 positions match TRBD1. V was clipped by 4 bases and J by 3 bases; unmatched bases: 5. This CDR3 has 14 amino acids. CDR3 amino acids: CASSSQGTDYGYTF. In DNA, the CDR3 is TGTGCCAGCAGTTCACAGGGGACCGACTATGGCTACACCTTC.

This clonotype was detected a few times. This chain connects TRBV20-1 to TRBJ2-5, with TRBD2 matching over 8 bases. The CDR3 is 13 residues long. The germline gives CDR1 DFQATT, CDR2 SNEGSKA (reference sequence). The V segment lost 5 bases and the J segment 3 bases; nucleotides outside the gene matches: 5. CDR3 region: CSAFSGSEETQYF. CDR3 coding DNA: TGCAGTGCTTTCAGCGGGAGTGAAGAGACCCAGTACTTC.

On this clonotype: Just one base apart from a much larger clone, this may be a read error. V usage is TRBV7-8 and J usage is TRBJ2-7, with D perhaps TRBD2 (6 bases). V gave up 1 base and J gave up 3 bases, with 13 bases separating them. The length of the CDR3 is 15 residues. Looked up from germline, CDR1 is SGHVS and CDR2 is FQNEAQ. CDR3 bases: TGTGCCAGCAGCTTAGGTCTAGTGGGAGGCTACGAGCAGTACTTC. As protein: CASSLGLVGGYEQYF.

This clonotype has ten or more counts. The J gene is TRBJ2-5, the V gene TRBV12-3 or TRBV12-4, with a weak D call TRBD2 (6 bases). Trimming stripped 7 bases from V and 2 bases from J, with 14 bases between. The CDR3 extends over 14 amino acids. The CDR3 nucleotides are TGTGCCAGCACCGCGCCCGGGGGACAAGAGACCCAGTACTTC. Translated, it gives CASTAPGGQETQYF.

This chain joins TRBV19 and TRBJ2-7, with TRBD1 identical over 7 bases. V trimming: 10 bases; J trimming: 0 bases; junction bases outside the gene matches: 6. The CDR3 length is 13 residues. In germline, CDR1 is LNHDA, CDR2 SQIVND (reference sequence). The CDR3 spells CATTDRFSYEQYF. The DNA of the CDR3 is TGTGCCACCACGGACAGGTTCTCCTACGAGCAGTACTTC.

This clonotype was found a few times. This chain uses TRBV6-1 with TRBJ2-4; D perhaps matches TRBD2 (6 bases). V was trimmed by 10 bases and J by 6 bases, leaving 22 bases between them. Germline loops: CDR1 MNHNS, CDR2 SASEGT. The CDR3 sequence is 15 residues long. CDR3 nucleotides: TGTGCCACCGAATCTATGGGTTACGGGAGAAACATTCAGTACTTC. Amino acids: CATESMGYGRNIQYF.

There are a few counts of this clonotype. The CDR3 loop is CSVSRQGGEKLFF. In nucleotides, the CDR3 is TGCAGTGTTTCCCGGCAGGGTGGTGAAAAACTGTTTTTT. J is TRBJ1-4 and V is TRBV20-1; D possibly corresponds to TRBD1 (5 bases). The CDR3 length is 13 residues. Germline V gives CDR1 DFQATT, CDR2 SNEGSKA (reference sequence). The V end lost 7 bases, the J end lost 7 bases, and 16 bases lay between the germline ends.

V is TRBV18 and J is TRBJ1-6; 10 positions agree with TRBD1. The CDR3 runs to 15 residues. The V gene's germline CDR1 is KGHSH and CDR2 LQKENI. The V and J ends lost 8 bases and 9 bases, in that order; junction bases with no gene match: 10. The CDR3 is CASTTTRTGGSPLHF. DNA for the CDR3: TGTGCCAGCACTACAACCAGGACAGGGGGTTCACCCCTCCACTTT.

This clonotype showed up many times. This sequence joins TRBV24-1 and TRBJ2-1; 8 positions match TRBD1. The trim removed 2 bases at V and 4 bases at J, leaving 6 bases unmatched. Germline loops: CDR1 KGHDR, CDR2 SFDVKD. The CDR3 spans 16 residues. CDR3 DNA: TGTGCCACCAGTGATTCTACGACAGGGGCTTACAATGAGCAGTTCTTC. This translates into CATSDSTTGAYNEQFF.

Ten or more counts support this clonotype. The CDR3 DNA sequence: TGTGCCAGCAGTTGGGAGCAGAACACCGGGGAGCTGTTTTTT. Protein product: CASSWEQNTGELFF. This chain uses TRBV12-3 or TRBV12-4 with TRBJ2-2; possibly TRBD2 for D (5 bases). This CDR3 contains 14 residues. The ends were cut back, 4 bases at V and 1 base at J, with 7 bases in the middle.

The chain carries TRBV13 and TRBJ2-2, with 10 bases matching TRBD2. Looked up from germline, CDR1 is PRHDT and CDR2 is FYEKMQ (reference sequence). Losses at the gene ends were 0 bases for V and 2 bases for J; bases not matched to a gene: 3. The CDR3 covers 17 residues. The CDR3 reads CASSLGSGRGNTGELFF. The CDR3 bases are TGTGCCAGCAGCTTAGGAAGCGGGAGGGGTAACACCGGGGAGCTGTTTTTT.

This clonotype was counted between two and nine times. The V and J genes are TRBV7-9 and TRBJ2-7; D is undetermined. In germline, CDR1 is SEHNR, CDR2 FQNEAQ (reference sequence). Trimming removed 1 base at V and 5 bases at J, with 6 bases between. The CDR3 runs 12 residues. CDR3 DNA sequence: TGTGCCAGCAGCTTAGGAGCAGACGAGCAGTACTTC. Translating gives CASSLGADEQYF.

This clonotype has only a few counts. The rearrangement joins TRBV9 to TRBJ2-7; 8 nucleotides align to TRBD2. V gave up 0 bases and J gave up 1 base; unmatched junction bases: 3. CDR3 size: 15 residues. CDR1 and CDR2 from the germline V gene are SGDLS and YYNGEE. CDR3 DNA: TGTGCCAGCAGCGTAGACGCTAGCGGGTCCTACGAGCAGTACTTC. It is translated as CASSVDASGSYEQYF.

The gene calls are TRBV27 and TRBJ2-5; maybe TRBD1 (6 bases). The CDR3 consists of 14 residues. Trimming removed 4 bases from V and 7 bases from J, with 16 bases in between. The germline CDR1 and CDR2 sequences are MNHEY and SMNVEV (reference sequence). The CDR3 DNA follows: TGTGCCAGCAGTTCCCAACAGGGCTTCGGGACCCAGTACTTC. As protein: CASSSQQGFGTQYF.